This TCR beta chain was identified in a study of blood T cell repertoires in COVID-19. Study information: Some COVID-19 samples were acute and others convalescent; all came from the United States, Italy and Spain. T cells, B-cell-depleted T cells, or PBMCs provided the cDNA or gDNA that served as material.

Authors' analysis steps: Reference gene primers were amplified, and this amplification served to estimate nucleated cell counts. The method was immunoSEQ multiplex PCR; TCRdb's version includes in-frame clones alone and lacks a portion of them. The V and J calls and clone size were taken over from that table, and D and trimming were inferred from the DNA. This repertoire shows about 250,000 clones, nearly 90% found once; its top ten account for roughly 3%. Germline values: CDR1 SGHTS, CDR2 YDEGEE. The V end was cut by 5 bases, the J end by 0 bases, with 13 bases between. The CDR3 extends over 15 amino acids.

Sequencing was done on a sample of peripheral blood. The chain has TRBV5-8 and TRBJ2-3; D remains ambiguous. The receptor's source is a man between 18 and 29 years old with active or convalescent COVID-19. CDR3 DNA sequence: TGTGCCAGCAGTGTGAGTGGCAGGAGCACAGATACGCAGTATTTT. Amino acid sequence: CASSVSGRSTDTQYF.